The entry below describes one T cell receptor beta chain. The data originate from a study of blood T cell repertoires in COVID-19. Study in general: COVID-19 samples from acute and convalescent phases originated in the United States, Italy and Spain.

This CDR3 contains 20 residues. Germline V gives CDR1 MNHEY, CDR2 SMNVEV (reference sequence). The V end lost 5 bases, the J end lost 2 bases, and 31 bases lay between the germline ends. The repertoire was sequenced with immunoSEQ multiplex PCR; TCRdb's copy has only in-frame clones and lacks some. Here the sample spans fewer than 250,000 clones, approximately 84% being singletons. The sequence was obtained from a man over 45 with acute or convalescent COVID-19. This chain connects TRBV27 to TRBJ2-7; D possibly matches TRBD1 or TRBD2 (9 bases each). Sequencing was done on a sample of peripheral blood. The DNA for the CDR3 is TGTGCCAGCAGTGCCGAGGGACAGGGTTGGCTAGCGGGGAGAGCCTACGAGCAGTACTTC. This codes for CASSAEGQGWLAGRAYEQYF.